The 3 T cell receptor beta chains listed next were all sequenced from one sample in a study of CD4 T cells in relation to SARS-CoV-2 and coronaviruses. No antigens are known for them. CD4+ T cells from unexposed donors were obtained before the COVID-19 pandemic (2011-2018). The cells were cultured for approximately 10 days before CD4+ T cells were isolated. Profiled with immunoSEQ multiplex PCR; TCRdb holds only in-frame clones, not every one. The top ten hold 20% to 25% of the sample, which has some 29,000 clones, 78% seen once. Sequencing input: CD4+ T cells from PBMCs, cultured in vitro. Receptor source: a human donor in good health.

The CDR3 here is CASSLLGAESDTQYF. The CDR3 DNA follows: TGTGCCAGCAGCTTACTGGGGGCTGAATCAGATACGCAGTATTTT. The chain combines TRBV7-7 with TRBJ2-3; D is perhaps TRBD1 (6 bases). Germline V CDR1 and CDR2: SSHAT, FNYEAQ (reference sequence). Trimming took 2 bases from V and 4 from J, leaving 13 bases between them. The CDR3 loop spans 15 amino acids. The variable domain in full, completed from reference TRBV7-7 and TRBJ2-3, reads GAGVSQSPRYKVTKRGQDVTLRCDPISSHATLYWYQQALGQGPEFLTYFNYEAQPDKSGLPSDRFSAERPEGSISTLTIQRTEQRDSAMYRCASSLLGAESDTQYFGPGTRLTVL.

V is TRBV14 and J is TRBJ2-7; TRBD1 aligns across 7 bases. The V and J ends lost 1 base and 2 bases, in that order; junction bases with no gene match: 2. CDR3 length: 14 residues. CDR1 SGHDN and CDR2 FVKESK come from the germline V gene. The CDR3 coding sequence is TGTGCCAGCAGCCAAGGACAGGGTCCCTACGAGCAGTACTTC. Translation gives CASSQGQGPYEQYF.

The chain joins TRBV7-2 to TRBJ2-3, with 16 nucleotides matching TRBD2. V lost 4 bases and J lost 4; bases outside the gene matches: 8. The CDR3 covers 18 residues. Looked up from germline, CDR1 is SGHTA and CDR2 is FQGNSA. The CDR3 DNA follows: TGTGCCAGCAGCTCCCCCCCCGGGACTAGCGGGAGGGCAGATACGCAGTATTTT. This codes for CASSSPPGTSGRADTQYF.